The T cell receptor (beta chain) under discussion was sequenced for a study of blood T cell repertoires in COVID-19. The wider study: Specimens from acute and convalescent COVID-19 originated in the United States, Italy and Spain. The analysed material was cDNA or gDNA that came from T cells, B-cell-depleted T cells, or PBMCs.

Per the study methods: The assay estimated nucleated cells by amplifying reference gene primers. The assay was immunoSEQ multiplex PCR, and TCRdb's table has in-frame clones only and misses some. V and J calls and clone size are those listed in that table; D and trimming were worked out from the DNA. This sample has some 78,000 clones; around 91% occur once, and the top ten carry approximately 12%. This CDR3 has 15 amino acids. Germline values: CDR1 SGDLS, CDR2 YYNGEE. V lost 0 bases to trimming and J lost 7 bases; unmatched junction nucleotides: 6. The rearrangement uses TRBV9 and TRBJ1-5, with TRBD1 matching 8 bases. This TCR was recovered from a man aged 70-80 years with active or convalescent COVID-19. Sequencing was performed on peripheral blood. The CDR3 DNA follows: TGTGCCAGCAGCGTAGACGGACAGGGTGACCAGCCCCAGCATTTT. This codes for CASSVDGQGDQPQHF.